Listed below are T cell receptor beta chains from one sample, sequenced in a study of T cell responses to AZD1222 COVID-19 vaccine. Sequencing was performed with immunoSEQ multiplex PCR; in TCRdb, only in-frame clones are kept and a portion is missing. Among under 150,000 clones listed, 85% to 90% were seen once. The sample was peripheral blood, taken on day 0 of AZD1222 vaccination. These receptors came from an adult in good health. Both conserved end residues are part of each CDR3. The D gene is left open where the match is weak. For some rows the clone size is stated as once, few or many, or as a class when expanded; others skip it.

d_gene	abundance	j_gene	v_gene	CDR3nt	CDR3aa
TRBD1	.	TRBJ1-2	TRBV11-2	TGTGCCAGCAGCTTCAGGGGGGGCTACACCTTC	CASSFRGGYTF
.	.	TRBJ2-4	TRBV3-1/TRBV3-2	TGTGCCAGCAGCCATAGGACGGATAAAGACATTCAGTACTTC	CASSHRTDKDIQYF
TRBD2	.	TRBJ2-3	TRBV5-6	TGTGCCAGCACCTTTCGACTAGCGGGCACAGATACGCAGTATTTT	CASTFRLAGTDTQYF
TRBD1	.	TRBJ1-1	TRBV10-3	TGTGCCACCAAACAGGGGGACACTGAAGCTTTCTTT	CATKQGDTEAFF
TRBD1	.	TRBJ2-7	TRBV6-5	TGTGCCAGCAGGGGACAGGGGAGCTACGAGCAGTACTTC	CASRGQGSYEQYF
TRBD1	.	TRBJ2-7	TRBV3-1/TRBV3-2	TGTGCCAGCAGCCAAGCCCCAGGGGGCGAGCAGTACTTC	CASSQAPGGEQYF
.	.	TRBJ1-6	TRBV27	TGTGCCAGCAGTTTTCGAGTCTCGAATTCACCCCTCCACTTT	CASSFRVSNSPLHF
TRBD1	.	TRBJ1-3	TRBV19	TGTGCCAGTAGTCCGCGACAGGGGTTTGGCGGAAACACCATATATTTT	CASSPRQGFGGNTIYF
.	once	TRBJ1-1	TRBV5-1	TGCGCCAGCAGCTTAGGGGCGACCCAGAACACTGAAGCTTTCTTT	CASSLGATQNTEAFF
.	.	TRBJ2-5	TRBV2	TGTGCCAGCACCATCCTGGGGGAGACCCAGTACTTC	CASTILGETQYF
TRBD1	.	TRBJ1-5	TRBV19	TGTGCCAGTAGTATAGTAAAGGGACAGCCATTCAATCAGCCCCAGCATTTT	CASSIVKGQPFNQPQHF
TRBD1	.	TRBJ1-4	TRBV7-9	TGTGCCAGCAGCTGGGGACAGAATGAAAAACTGTTTTTT	CASSWGQNEKLFF
.	.	TRBJ1-1	TRBV28	TGTGCCAGCAGAATCACGGGGACTGAAGCTTTCTTT	CASRITGTEAFF
.	.	TRBJ2-2	TRBV29-1	TGCAGCGCAGGGAGGGGGATTTGGGACACCGGGGAGCTGTTTTTT	CSAGRGIWDTGELFF
.	.	TRBJ2-7	TRBV3-1/TRBV3-2	TGTGCCAGCAGCCAAGAGGGGCGGGAGCAGTACTTC	CASSQEGREQYF
.	.	TRBJ1-2	TRBV5-1	TGCGCCAGCAGCCCGGACGGTTATGGCTACACCTTC	CASSPDGYGYTF
.	.	TRBJ1-4	TRBV5-1	TGCGCCAGCAGCTTGTTAGGGAATGAAAAACTGTTTTTT	CASSLLGNEKLFF
TRBD1	.	TRBJ2-1	TRBV19	TGTGCCAGTAGTGGAACAGGGGGTTACAATGAGCAGTTCTTC	CASSGTGGYNEQFF
.	.	TRBJ1-1	TRBV9	TGTGCCAGCAGCGGGACAGCGAACACTGAAGCTTTCTTT	CASSGTANTEAFF
.	once	TRBJ1-3	TRBV18	TGTGCCAGCTCACCACCGGAGAAACGGGGAAACACCATATATTTT	CASSPPEKRGNTIYF
.	.	TRBJ1-2	TRBV11-3	TGTGCCAGCAGCTTAGTAGTAGTGGGGACGGCCGTACCGGAAAACTATGGCTACACCTTC	CASSLVVVGTAVPENYGYTF
.	few	TRBJ2-7	TRBV7-2	TGTGCCAGCAGCTTCGAGGTCGCCCGAGAGCAGTACTTC	CASSFEVAREQYF
.	few	TRBJ2-2	TRBV6-5	TGTGCCAGCAAGAGGGAGACCGGGGAGCTGTTTTTT	CASKRETGELFF
TRBD1	.	TRBJ1-3	TRBV3-1/TRBV3-2	TGTGCCAGCAGCCAAGATGGGGGACAGTTCTCTGGAAACACCATATATTTT	CASSQDGGQFSGNTIYF
.	once	TRBJ2-5	TRBV10-1	TGCGCCAGCAGTGAATTAACAGAACGACAAGAGACCCAGTACTTC	CASSELTERQETQYF
.	.	TRBJ2-7	TRBV29-1	TGCAGCGTTGGGGACTTGACCTACGAGCAGTACTTC	CSVGDLTYEQYF
.	.	TRBJ1-1	TRBV5-1	TGCGCCAGCAGCCGGACAGTTGAGGACACTGAAGCTTTCTTT	CASSRTVEDTEAFF
.	.	TRBJ2-3	TRBV29-1	TGCAGCGTTGATATAGGGGGTCGAGATACGCAGTATTTT	CSVDIGGRDTQYF
.	.	TRBJ2-7	TRBV5-6	TGTGCCAGCAGCTTTTACCCCTGGGGCTACGAGCAGTACTTC	CASSFYPWGYEQYF
.	.	TRBJ1-1	TRBV30	TGTGCCTGGAAGCCGGGGAACACTGAAGCTTTCTTT	CAWKPGNTEAFF
.	few	TRBJ2-7	TRBV11-2	TGTGCCAGCAGCCTAGAGACAGGCTCCTACGAGCAGTACTTC	CASSLETGSYEQYF
TRBD2	.	TRBJ2-5	TRBV7-2	TGTGCCAGCAGCTTCGGGCAAGAGGGGCTAGCGGGGAGAGAGACCCAGTACTTC	CASSFGQEGLAGRETQYF
.	.	TRBJ2-5	TRBV6-5	TGTGCCAGCAGTTACTCGGCGCGGAACTTACAAGAGACCCAGTACTTC	CASSYSARNLQETQYF
TRBD1	.	TRBJ2-3	TRBV2	TGTGCCAGTAACGACCGACAGGGAGTGACAGATACGCAGTATTTT	CASNDRQGVTDTQYF
TRBD1	.	TRBJ1-2	TRBV28	TGTGCCAGCAGTCCAGGGGGATGGGGCTACACCTTC	CASSPGGWGYTF
.	.	TRBJ2-1	TRBV7-2	TGTGCCAGCAGCGAAAAACCCTCCTACAATGAGCAGTTCTTC	CASSEKPSYNEQFF
TRBD1	.	TRBJ1-5	TRBV7-8	TGTGCCAGCAGTTGGCACCGGGACAGGGGATCTCAGCCCCAGCATTTT	CASSWHRDRGSQPQHF
.	.	TRBJ2-2	TRBV7-9	TGTGCCAGCAGCTTAGAAGGAAGCACCGGGGAGCTGTTTTTT	CASSLEGSTGELFF
.	few	TRBJ1-1	TRBV2	TGTGCCAGCAGTGAAGCCCAGGGTGTGAGCACTGAAGCTTTCTTT	CASSEAQGVSTEAFF
TRBD2	once	TRBJ2-7	TRBV7-3	TGTGCCAGCAGCTCGCGAATTGGAGCGGGAGTTGGGTACGAGCAGTACTTC	CASSSRIGAGVGYEQYF
.	once	TRBJ1-2	TRBV7-3	TGTGCCAGCAGCCCCGGACAAGAGGGTGGCTACACCTTC	CASSPGQEGGYTF
.	.	TRBJ2-1	TRBV6-5	TGTGCCAGCAGTTGGACAGCCGACAATGAGCAGTTCTTC	CASSWTADNEQFF
.	.	TRBJ2-7	TRBV30	TGTGCCTTGGACCCCCGGGACACCGTCTCCTACGAGCAGTACTTC	CALDPRDTVSYEQYF
TRBD1	few	TRBJ2-7	TRBV4-2	TGTGCCAGCAGCCAAGATTCCGGACAGGGGGCCTACGAGCAGTACTTC	CASSQDSGQGAYEQYF
.	.	TRBJ2-1	TRBV2	TGTGCCAGCTCCGACACCGAGAATAGGGAGCAGTTCTTC	CASSDTENREQFF
.	once	TRBJ2-6	TRBV27	TGTGCCAGCAGTTGGCGGTTGGTCTCCGGGGCCAACGTCCTGACTTTC	CASSWRLVSGANVLTF
TRBD2	.	TRBJ2-3	TRBV7-8	TGTGCCAGCAGCTTAGTATCCCATAGCGGGAGGGCCTCAGATACGCAGTATTTT	CASSLVSHSGRASDTQYF
.	.	TRBJ1-4	TRBV29-1	TGCAGCGTTGAAGTGGGGTTCCGGGCTAATGAAAAACTGTTTTTT	CSVEVGFRANEKLFF
.	.	TRBJ2-2	TRBV18	TGTGCCAGCTCAGTCAGGGCGAGCACCGGGGAGCTGTTTTTT	CASSVRASTGELFF
.	.	TRBJ2-7	TRBV7-8	TGTGCCAGCAGCTCGACGACAGGCTACGAGCAGTACTTC	CASSSTTGYEQYF
TRBD1	.	TRBJ1-1	TRBV7-2	TGTGCCAGCAGCTTAACAGGGGGCGTGGGTGAAGCTTTCTTT	CASSLTGGVGEAFF
.	.	TRBJ2-3	TRBV5-1	TGCGCCAGCAGCTTTTTGGACGGTGAAGATACGCAGTATTTT	CASSFLDGEDTQYF
.	.	TRBJ2-7	TRBV7-9	TGTGCCAGCAGCTTAGTACGACCTGGGGTTGTCGAGCAGTACTTC	CASSLVRPGVVEQYF
.	.	TRBJ1-1	TRBV4-2	TGTGCCAGCAGCCTAGGAGGAACGGGGCTTAGCACTGAAGCTTTCTTT	CASSLGGTGLSTEAFF